The present T cell receptor (beta chain) was sequenced within a study of blood T cell repertoires in COVID-19. Study-wide context: Cohort 3 donors were reported recovered after two negative PCRs, clearance, or symptom resolution. Some COVID-19 samples were acute and others convalescent; all came from the United States, Italy and Spain.

Ages ranged from about 18 to 90 years, with residence in about 23 US areas. Membership in each cohort depended on participant-reported clinical history. The germline gives CDR1 MDHEN, CDR2 SYDVKM. Trimming pared 4 bases from V and 2 bases from J, leaving 15 bases between. The CDR3 consists of 15 residues. Repertoires were generated with immunoSEQ multiplex PCR, while TCRdb's copy carries only in-frame clones and drops some. The sample lists about 210,000 clones; around 86% were seen once. Sequences were obtained from PBMCs or T cells enriched from blood (not recorded which). The sequence was obtained from a man aged 25 to 40 in a cohort exposed to, infected with or recovered from COVID-19 (not recorded which). V and J are TRBV28 and TRBJ2-7; a weak D match, TRBD2 (6 bases). CDR3 coding DNA: TGTGCCAGCAGTTCCCCCCGGGGGTTCCCCTACGAGCAGTACTTC. It specifies CASSSPRGFPYEQYF.